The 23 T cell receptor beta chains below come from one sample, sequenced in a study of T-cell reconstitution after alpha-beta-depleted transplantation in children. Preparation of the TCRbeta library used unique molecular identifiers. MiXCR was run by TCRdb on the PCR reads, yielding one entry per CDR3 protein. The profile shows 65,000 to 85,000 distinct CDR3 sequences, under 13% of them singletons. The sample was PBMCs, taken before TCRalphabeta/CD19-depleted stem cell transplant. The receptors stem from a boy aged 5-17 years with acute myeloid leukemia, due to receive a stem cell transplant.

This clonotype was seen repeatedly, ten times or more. CDR3 nucleotide sequence: TGTGCCAGCAGCTTACGCCTCGGCCGGGAGAAGTACAATGAGCAGTTCTTC. Its protein product is CASSLRLGREKYNEQFF. This rearrangement joins TRBV7-2 to TRBJ2-1; D is possibly TRBD2 (6 bases). CDR1 and CDR2 from the germline V gene are SGHTA and FQGNSA. This CDR3 is 17 amino acids long. V gave up 2 bases and J gave up 4 bases, with 18 bases separating them.

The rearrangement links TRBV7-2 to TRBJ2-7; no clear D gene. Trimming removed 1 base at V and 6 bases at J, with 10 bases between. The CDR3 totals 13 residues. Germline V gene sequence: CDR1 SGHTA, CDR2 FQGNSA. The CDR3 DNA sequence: TGTGCCAGCAGCTTAGTAGGTGCCCCCGAGCAGTACTTC. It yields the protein CASSLVGAPEQYF.

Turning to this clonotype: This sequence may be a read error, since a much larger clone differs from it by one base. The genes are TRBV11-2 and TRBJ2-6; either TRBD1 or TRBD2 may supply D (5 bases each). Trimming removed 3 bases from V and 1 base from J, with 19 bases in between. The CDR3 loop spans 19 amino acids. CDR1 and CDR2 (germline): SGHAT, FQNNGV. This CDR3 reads CASSFPERGEASGANVLTF. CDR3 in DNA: TGTGCCAGCAGCTTCCCAGAACGGGGCGAGGCTTCTGGGGCCAACGTCCTGACTTTC.

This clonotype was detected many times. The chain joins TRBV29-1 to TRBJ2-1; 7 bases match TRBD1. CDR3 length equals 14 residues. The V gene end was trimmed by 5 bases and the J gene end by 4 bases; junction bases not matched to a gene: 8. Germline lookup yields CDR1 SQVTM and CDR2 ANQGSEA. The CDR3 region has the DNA TGCAGCGTTCGAAGGGACAGCGCATACAATGAGCAGTTCTTC. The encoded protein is CSVRRDSAYNEQFF.

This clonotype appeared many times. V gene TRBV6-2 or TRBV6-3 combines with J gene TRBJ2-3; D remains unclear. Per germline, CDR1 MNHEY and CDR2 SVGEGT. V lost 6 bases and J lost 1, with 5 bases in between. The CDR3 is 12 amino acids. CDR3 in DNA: TGTGCCAGCAGCCTAGGCACAGATACGCAGTATTTT. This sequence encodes CASSLGTDTQYF.

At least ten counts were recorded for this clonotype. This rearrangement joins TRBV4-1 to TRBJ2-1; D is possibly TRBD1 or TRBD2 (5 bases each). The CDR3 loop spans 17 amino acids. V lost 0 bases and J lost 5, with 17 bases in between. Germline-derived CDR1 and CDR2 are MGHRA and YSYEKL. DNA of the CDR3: TGCGCCAGCAGCCAAGAAGGTCGGACGGGGCTGAACAATGAGCAGTTCTTC. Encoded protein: CASSQEGRTGLNNEQFF.

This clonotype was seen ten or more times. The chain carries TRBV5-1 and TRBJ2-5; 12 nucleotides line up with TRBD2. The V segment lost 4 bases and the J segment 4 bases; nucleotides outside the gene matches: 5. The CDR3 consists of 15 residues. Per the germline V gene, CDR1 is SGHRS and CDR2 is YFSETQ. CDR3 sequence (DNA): TGCGCCAGCAGCCCGGGACTAGCGGGCAGAGAGACCCAGTACTTC. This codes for CASSPGLAGRETQYF.

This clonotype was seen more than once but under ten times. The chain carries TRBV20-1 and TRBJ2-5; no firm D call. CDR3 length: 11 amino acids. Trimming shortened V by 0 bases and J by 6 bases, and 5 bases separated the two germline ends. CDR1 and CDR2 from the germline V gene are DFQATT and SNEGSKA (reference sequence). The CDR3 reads CSARELQTQYF. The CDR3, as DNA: TGCAGTGCTAGAGAACTTCAGACCCAGTACTTC.

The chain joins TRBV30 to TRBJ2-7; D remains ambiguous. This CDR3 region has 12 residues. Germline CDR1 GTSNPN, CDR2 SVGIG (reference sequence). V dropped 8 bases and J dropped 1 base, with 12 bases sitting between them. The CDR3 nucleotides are TGTGCCGCGGACGGCCGTTCCTACGAGCAGTACTTC. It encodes CAADGRSYEQYF.

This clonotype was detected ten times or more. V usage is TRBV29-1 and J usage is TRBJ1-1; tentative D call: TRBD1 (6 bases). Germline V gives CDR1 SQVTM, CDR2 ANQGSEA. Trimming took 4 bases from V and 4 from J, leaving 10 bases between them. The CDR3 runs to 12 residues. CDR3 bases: TGCAGCGTTGTAGGCAGGGGCACTGAAGCTTTCTTT. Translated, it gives CSVVGRGTEAFF.

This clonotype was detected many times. The CDR3 loop reads CASSPSPVLDEKLFF. The DNA of the CDR3 is TGTGCCAGCAGCCCATCTCCGGTATTGGATGAAAAACTGTTTTTT. V gene TRBV9 combines with J gene TRBJ1-4, with D hard to call. Trimming shortened V by 4 bases and J by 6 bases, and 16 bases separated the two germline ends. The CDR3 runs to 15 residues. In germline, CDR1 is SGDLS, CDR2 YYNGEE.

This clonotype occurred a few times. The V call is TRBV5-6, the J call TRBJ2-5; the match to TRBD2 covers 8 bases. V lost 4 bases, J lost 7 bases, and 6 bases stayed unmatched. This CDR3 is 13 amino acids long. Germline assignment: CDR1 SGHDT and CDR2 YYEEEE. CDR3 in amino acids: CASSASRGGTQYF. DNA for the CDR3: TGTGCCAGCAGCGCGTCCCGGGGGGGGACCCAGTACTTC.

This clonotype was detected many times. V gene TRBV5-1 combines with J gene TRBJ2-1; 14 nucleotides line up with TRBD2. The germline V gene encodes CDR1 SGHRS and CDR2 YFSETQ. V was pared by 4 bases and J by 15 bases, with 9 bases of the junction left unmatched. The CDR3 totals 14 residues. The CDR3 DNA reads TGCGCCAGCAGCGTCGGGACTAGCGGGGGAGGTTGGTTCTTC. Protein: CASSVGTSGGGWFF.

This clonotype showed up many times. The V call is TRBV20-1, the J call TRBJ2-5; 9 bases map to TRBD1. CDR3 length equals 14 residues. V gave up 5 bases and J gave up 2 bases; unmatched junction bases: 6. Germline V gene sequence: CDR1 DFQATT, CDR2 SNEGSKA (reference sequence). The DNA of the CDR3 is TGCAGTGCTTATCCCGGGACAGGGCAAGAGACCCAGTACTTC. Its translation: CSAYPGTGQETQYF.

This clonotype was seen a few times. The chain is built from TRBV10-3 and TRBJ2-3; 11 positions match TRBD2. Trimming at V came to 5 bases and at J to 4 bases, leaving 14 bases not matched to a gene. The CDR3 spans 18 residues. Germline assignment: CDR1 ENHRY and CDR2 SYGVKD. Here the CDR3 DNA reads TGTGCCATCAGTTACACCTTCACTAGCGGGAGATCCCCAGATACGCAGTATTTT. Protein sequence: CAISYTFTSGRSPDTQYF.

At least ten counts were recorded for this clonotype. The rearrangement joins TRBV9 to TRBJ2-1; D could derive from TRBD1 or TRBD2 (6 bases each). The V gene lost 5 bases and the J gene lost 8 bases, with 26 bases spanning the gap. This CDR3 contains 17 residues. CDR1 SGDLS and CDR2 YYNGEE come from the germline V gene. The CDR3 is CASSSAAGDVGGDEQFF. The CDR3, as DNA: TGTGCCAGCAGTTCGGCGGCCGGAGACGTGGGGGGCGATGAGCAGTTCTTC.

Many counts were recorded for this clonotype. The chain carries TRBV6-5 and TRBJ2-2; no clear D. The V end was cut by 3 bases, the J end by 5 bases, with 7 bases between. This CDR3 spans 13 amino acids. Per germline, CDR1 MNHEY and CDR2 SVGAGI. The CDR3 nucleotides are TGTGCCAGCAGTTATCGTGGAACCGGGGAGCTGTTTTTT. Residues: CASSYRGTGELFF.

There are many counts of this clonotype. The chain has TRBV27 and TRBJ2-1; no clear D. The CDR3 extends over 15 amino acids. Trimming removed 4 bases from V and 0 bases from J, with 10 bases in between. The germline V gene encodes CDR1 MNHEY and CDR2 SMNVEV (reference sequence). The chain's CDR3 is CASSSLTRSYNEQFF. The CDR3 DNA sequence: TGTGCCAGCAGTTCGCTTACCCGCTCCTACAATGAGCAGTTCTTC.

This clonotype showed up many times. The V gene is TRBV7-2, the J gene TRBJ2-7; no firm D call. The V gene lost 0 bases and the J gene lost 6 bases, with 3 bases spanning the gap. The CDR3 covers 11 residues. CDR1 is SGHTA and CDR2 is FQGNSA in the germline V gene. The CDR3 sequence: CASSLALEQYF. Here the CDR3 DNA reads TGTGCCAGCAGCTTAGCGCTCGAGCAGTACTTC.

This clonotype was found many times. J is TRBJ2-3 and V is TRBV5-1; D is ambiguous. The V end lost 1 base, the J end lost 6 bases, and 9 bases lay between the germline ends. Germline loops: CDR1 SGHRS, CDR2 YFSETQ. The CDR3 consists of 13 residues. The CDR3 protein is CASSLLGPDTQYF. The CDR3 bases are TGCGCCAGCAGCTTGCTGGGTCCCGATACGCAGTATTTT.

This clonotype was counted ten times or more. CDR3 in DNA: TGTGCCAGCAGCTTTCTGTGGTCCGATACGCAGTATTTT. Translating it yields CASSFLWSDTQYF. The chain recombines TRBV7-8 with TRBJ2-3; D not certain. The V and J ends lost 3 bases and 6 bases respectively, with 10 bases between them. CDR1 and CDR2 (germline): SGHVS, FQNEAQ. This CDR3 comprises 13 residues.

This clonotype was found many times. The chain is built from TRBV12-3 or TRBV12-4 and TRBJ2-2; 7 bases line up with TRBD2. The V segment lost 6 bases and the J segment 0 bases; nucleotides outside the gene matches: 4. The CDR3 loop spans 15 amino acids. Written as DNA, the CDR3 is TGTGCCAGCAGCCAAGCGGGATCGAACACCGGGGAGCTGTTTTTT. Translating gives CASSQAGSNTGELFF.

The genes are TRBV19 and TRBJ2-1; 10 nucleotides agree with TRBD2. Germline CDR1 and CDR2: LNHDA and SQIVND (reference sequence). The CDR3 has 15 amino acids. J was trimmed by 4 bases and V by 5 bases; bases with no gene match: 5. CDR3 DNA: TGTGCCAGTAGTGCCACTAGCGGGGAATACAATGAGCAGTTCTTC. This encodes CASSATSGEYNEQFF.